The T cell receptor beta chain under discussion was sequenced for a study of T cells in Graves' hyperthyroidism and ophthalmopathy. As for this clonotype: Its antigen is not known.

Authors of the study amplified TCR beta CDR3 regions from RNA transcripts. Researchers ran a first-round RT-PCR on the TCR CDR3 using the HTBI primer set. TCRdb re-analysed the multiplex PCR reads in MiXCR, keeping a single row per CDR3 protein. The table lists around 690,000 distinct CDR3 sequences, around 16% of them singletons. Study results and limitations: Most thyroid clonotypes expanded above 0.001 were also detected in blood. Model output signaled ophthalmopathy a median around 6.9 months ahead of onset.

V shed 3 bases, J shed 8 bases, and the junction held 10 bases outside the gene matches. This CDR3 region has 16 residues. Germline V gives CDR1 MGHRA, CDR2 YSYEKL. This clonotype was sampled from a man aged 50 or older with Graves' hyperthyroidism. The chain employs TRBV4-1 and TRBJ2-1, with 10 positions matching TRBD2. Sequenced input: blood. CDR3 DNA: TGCGCCAGCAGCCAGCAACTAAGCGGGAGGGTCTATGAGCAGTTCTTC. Its protein is CASSQQLSGRVYEQFF.